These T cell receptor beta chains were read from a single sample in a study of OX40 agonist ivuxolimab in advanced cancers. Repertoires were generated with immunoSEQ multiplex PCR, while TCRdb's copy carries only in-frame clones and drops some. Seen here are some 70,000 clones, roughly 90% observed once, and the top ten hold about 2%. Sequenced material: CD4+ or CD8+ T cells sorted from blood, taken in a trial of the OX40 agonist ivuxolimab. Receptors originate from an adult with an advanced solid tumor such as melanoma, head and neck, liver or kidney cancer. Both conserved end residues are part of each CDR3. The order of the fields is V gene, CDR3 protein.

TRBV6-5	CASRKRTGSSYEQYF
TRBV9	CASSPQTYLGVNEQFF
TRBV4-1	CASSQDPPSGGGNEQFF
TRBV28	CASRPGTSGTNTGELFF
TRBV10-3	CAIRQLAEQETQYF
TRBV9	CASSVDVGAGELFF
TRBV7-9	CASSLATSGSRGIQYF
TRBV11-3	CASSLGGGGSGNIQYF
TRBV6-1	CASGRTDTQYF
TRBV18	CASSPRRSSSYNEQFF
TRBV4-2	CASSQDGRGETQYF
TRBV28	CASSLSGNQPQHF
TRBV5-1	CASSYPGTGGTGELFF
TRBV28	CASSPPAGHYEQYF
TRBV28	CASNRELASYEQYF
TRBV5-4	CASRPGTSDTQYF
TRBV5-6	CASSFQGAHEQYF
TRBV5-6	CASSLQGGTEAFF
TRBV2	CASSEGGAGTGANVLTF
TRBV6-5	CASSRGGAGTDTQYF
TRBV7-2	CASSLYISTDTQYF
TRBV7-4	CASSFDSGLQRPLGYEQYF
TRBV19	CASSTLFRGTGELFF
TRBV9	CASSRKLAGAQETQYF
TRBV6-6	CASSSSTGVYNEQFF
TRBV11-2	CASSLRGAGYTF
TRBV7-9	CASSHSGGGSYEQYF
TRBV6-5	CATTIGREPGELFF
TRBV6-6	CASSYPGLQETQYF
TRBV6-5	CASSRYPGTGAFF
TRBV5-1	CASSFRQGYEQYF
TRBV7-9	CASSQQGYGYTF
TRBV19	CASSMGGETQYF
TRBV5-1	CASSSGLAGLNEQFF
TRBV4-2	CASSQDITNSNQPQHF
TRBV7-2	CASSPGTGRETQYF
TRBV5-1	CASSFTSDPTPYEQYF
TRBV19	CASSIGTGVNQPQHF
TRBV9	CASSVEQGSYNEQFF
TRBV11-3	CASSSRGGSVVNEQFF
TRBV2	CASSLRVAGTEAFF
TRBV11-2	CASSLVPQETQYF
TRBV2	CASHSTPSAGEQFF
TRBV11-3	CASSAPTSGRTYNEQFF
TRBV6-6	CASSFPGAEAFF
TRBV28	CASSSVRPTGPVTF
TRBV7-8	CASSPTGNSYEQYF
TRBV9	CASSASTSGGKETQYF
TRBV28	CASSQTSGRSYEQFF
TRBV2	CASSERWGGSSYEQYF